A single sample gave rise to the 26 T cell receptor beta chains below, sequenced in a study of siplizumab effects on memory and regulatory T cells (dated by TCRdb to the late 2010s). Libraries were prepared through the immunoSEQ multiplex PCR assay. TCRdb holds this immuneACCESS table with in-frame rearrangements only. Some clones are missing; in checked studies, unresolved V genes explain under half, and the rest has no known cause. The sample has over 95,000 clones on record, approximately 92% of them singletons. The ten largest account for over 0.15% of the sample. Sequencing was carried out using non-Treg CD4+ T cells sorted from blood. The cell subset or site label of this sample denotes: FACS-sorted unstimulated CD4+ non-regulatory T cells. Receptors originate from a human donor in good health.

The CDR3, as DNA: TGTGCCAGCAGCTTGGGACAGCGGGGAGCTAATGAAAAACTGTTTTTT. Residues: CASSLGQRGANEKLFF. The rearrangement uses TRBV11-2 and TRBJ1-4, with TRBD1 matching 7 bases. CDR1 is SGHAT and CDR2 is FQNNGV in the germline V gene. With V trimmed by 3 bases and J by 3 bases, 7 bases remained unmatched. The CDR3 has 16 amino acids.

The chain is built from TRBV5-1 and TRBJ1-2; 8 bases map to TRBD1. Germline trimming cut 0 bases from V and 8 bases from J; bases unmatched to any gene: 12. CDR3 length: 16 residues. CDR1 is SGHRS and CDR2 is YFSETQ in the germline V gene. CDR3 residues: CASSLDLTGGVKGYTF. CDR3 sequence (DNA): TGCGCCAGCAGCTTGGATTTAACAGGGGGAGTAAAGGGCTACACCTTC.

The chain links TRBV28 to TRBJ1-6; D unclear. V was clipped by 1 base and J by 7 bases, with 8 bases between them. Per germline, CDR1 MDHEN and CDR2 SYDVKM. The CDR3 contains 14 residues. CDR3 loop: CASSLSRQNSPLHF. The CDR3 DNA follows: TGTGCCAGCAGTTTATCCAGGCAAAATTCACCCCTCCACTTT.

This chain links TRBV29-1 with TRBJ2-7; D may be TRBD2 (7 bases). The ends were cut back, 6 bases at V and 0 bases at J, with 21 bases in the middle. CDR1 SQVTM and CDR2 ANQGSEA come from the germline V gene. The CDR3 has 16 residues. The CDR3 DNA sequence: TGCAGCGTCCTCACCCTTCGCGGGGGCCGCTCCTACGAGCAGTACTTC. Encoded protein: CSVLTLRGGRSYEQYF.

V gene TRBV7-9 combines with J gene TRBJ2-7, with 9 bases fitting TRBD1. Germline V gene data show CDR1 as SEHNR and CDR2 as FQNEAQ (reference sequence). Trimming cost V 7 bases and J 5 bases; bases outside gene matches: 12. This CDR3 comprises 15 residues. The CDR3, as DNA: TGTGCCAGCACCGCCGAGGGACAGGGTGGCCACGAGCAGTACTTC. As protein: CASTAEGQGGHEQYF.

The rearrangement links TRBV2 to TRBJ2-7; TRBD1 matches 7 bases. V shed 7 bases, J shed 2 bases, and the junction held 8 bases outside the gene matches. CDR3 length equals 14 residues. The germline V gene encodes CDR1 SNHLY and CDR2 FYNNEI. The CDR3 spells CASTEDRPAYEQYF. The CDR3 DNA follows: TGTGCCAGCACCGAGGACAGGCCAGCCTACGAGCAGTACTTC.

The chain has TRBV25-1 and TRBJ1-2, with a possible D match to TRBD1 (5 bases). V lost 2 bases and J 7 bases, leaving 14 bases between the germline ends. Per the germline V gene, CDR1 is MGHDK and CDR2 is SYGVNS. CDR3 length: 14 residues. This CDR3 reads CASSETGRAGGYTF. CDR3 nucleotides: TGTGCCAGCAGTGAAACGGGCAGGGCGGGTGGCTACACCTTC.

CDR3 protein: CASSPAQLFNEQFF. DNA for the CDR3: TGCGCCAGCAGCCCGGCGCAGCTCTTCAATGAGCAGTTCTTC. V is TRBV5-1 and J is TRBJ2-1; D gene uncertain. The germline CDR1 and CDR2 sequences are SGHRS and YFSETQ. This CDR3 spans 14 amino acids. V lost 4 bases and J lost 6, with 14 bases in between. Together with reference TRBV5-1 and TRBJ2-1, the CDR3 gives the full variable domain: KAGVTQTPRYLIKTRGQQVTLSCSPISGHRSVSWYQQTPGQGLQFLFEYFSETQRNKGNFPGRFSGRQFSNSRSEMNVSTLELGDSALYLCASSPAQLFNEQFFGPGTRLTVL.

This chain joins TRBV11-2 and TRBJ2-7; 9 bases match TRBD2. V shed 4 bases, J shed 2 bases, and the junction held 12 bases outside the gene matches. This CDR3 has 17 residues. The germline V gene encodes CDR1 SGHAT and CDR2 FQNNGV. CDR3 protein: CASSSDLLAGYPYEQYF. In DNA, the CDR3 is TGTGCCAGCAGCTCTGATTTACTAGCGGGTTATCCCTACGAGCAGTACTTC.

The sample holds one count of this clone. This chain uses TRBV2 with TRBJ1-6; D is unresolved. The CDR3 is 14 amino acids. CDR1 SNHLY and CDR2 FYNNEI come from the germline V gene. The V end was cut by 2 bases, the J end by 7 bases, with 9 bases between. The CDR3 region is CASSERTANSPLHF. The CDR3, as DNA: TGTGCCAGCAGTGAAAGGACGGCAAATTCACCCCTCCACTTT.

The chain carries TRBV2 and TRBJ2-1; D is possibly TRBD1 (6 bases). This CDR3 contains 13 residues. Germline lookup yields CDR1 SNHLY and CDR2 FYNNEI. The ends were cut back, 7 bases at V and 8 bases at J, with 15 bases in the middle. The CDR3 coding sequence is TGTGCCAGCACCAGGGGCGCTTACGATGAGCAGTTCTTC. The encoded protein is CASTRGAYDEQFF.

The chain employs TRBV5-4 and TRBJ1-4; TRBD1 agrees at 9 bases. With V trimmed by 2 bases and J by 7 bases, 3 bases remained unmatched. Germline lookup yields CDR1 SGHNT and CDR2 YYREEE (reference sequence). The CDR3 consists of 14 residues. The CDR3: CASSFEDRGEKLFF. For the CDR3, the DNA is TGTGCCAGCAGCTTCGAGGACAGGGGTGAAAAACTGTTTTTT.

This chain links TRBV11-2 with TRBJ2-7; 7 bases are shared with TRBD1. Trimming took 4 bases from V and 2 from J; bases not matched to a gene: 2. This CDR3 region has 13 residues. Per the germline V gene, CDR1 is SGHAT and CDR2 is FQNNGV. Here the CDR3 reads CASSSGQTYEQYF. The CDR3 coding sequence is TGTGCCAGCAGCTCGGGACAGACCTACGAGCAGTACTTC.

This clone came up a few times. The CDR3 nucleotides are TGTGCCAGCAGCTTAGCGGATACAGGGTCCTATGGCTACACCTTC. Translating gives CASSLADTGSYGYTF. The V call is TRBV7-8, the J call TRBJ1-2; D might be TRBD1 (6 bases). The CDR3 is 15 residues long. Germline CDR1 reads SGHVS; CDR2 reads FQNEAQ. V lost 0 bases and J 4 bases, leaving 12 bases between the germline ends.

This clone appeared once. The chain has TRBV6-5 and TRBJ2-1; D tentatively fits TRBD1 or TRBD2 (6 bases each). This CDR3 region has 14 residues. V lost 8 bases, J lost 8 bases, and 19 bases lay in between. CDR1 is MNHEY and CDR2 is SVGAGI in the germline V gene. The CDR3 coding sequence is TGTGCCAGCCGCAGGGGCGGGGATTCCGATGAGCAGTTCTTC. Amino acids: CASRRGGDSDEQFF.

The chain employs TRBV21-1 and TRBJ2-2; TRBD2, the table's D call, was not compared with the DNA. TRBV21-1 is labeled a pseudogene. The CDR3 totals 12 residues. CDR3 coding DNA: TGTGCCAGCAGCAGTGAACTAGGGGAGCTGTTTTTT. Translation gives CASSSELGELFF.

The rearrangement joins TRBV28 to TRBJ1-4; unclear D gene. V lost 6 bases and J lost 0, with 8 bases in between. This CDR3 comprises 14 residues. CDR1 and CDR2 from the germline V gene are MDHEN and SYDVKM. The CDR3 reads CASSPTATNEKLFF. In DNA, the CDR3 is TGTGCCAGCAGCCCGACTGCAACTAATGAAAAACTGTTTTTT.

The chain is built from TRBV11-2 and TRBJ1-1; no clear D gene. Germline-derived CDR1 and CDR2 are SGHAT and FQNNGV. CDR3 length equals 16 residues. V shed 4 bases and J shed 0 bases, with 15 bases lying between them. The CDR3 nucleotides read TGTGCCAGCAGCTCCACCCGTATAGGCATGAACACTGAAGCTTTCTTT. This translates into CASSSTRIGMNTEAFF.

The chain uses TRBV7-3 and TRBJ1-2; TRBD1 is a possible D gene (5 bases). V gave up 2 bases and J gave up 2 bases, with 12 bases separating them. Germline V CDR1 and CDR2: SGHTA, FQGTGA. This CDR3 is built from 15 residues. CDR3 sequence (DNA): TGTGCCAGCAGCTTACGCGCAGGGATGAACTATGGCTACACCTTC. This codes for CASSLRAGMNYGYTF.

The DNA of the CDR3 is TGTGCCAGCAGCATCAAAGAGACCCAGTACTTC. Translated, it gives CASSIKETQYF. This chain joins TRBV7-7 and TRBJ2-5; the D is unclear. The CDR3 spans 11 residues. CDR1 and CDR2 (germline): SSHAT, FNYEAQ (reference sequence). V lost 5 bases and J 3 bases, leaving 4 bases between the germline ends. The variable domain in full, completed from reference TRBV7-7 and TRBJ2-5, reads GAGVSQSPRYKVTKRGQDVTLRCDPISSHATLYWYQQALGQGPEFLTYFNYEAQPDKSGLPSDRFSAERPEGSISTLTIQRTEQRDSAMYRCASSIKETQYFGPGTRLLVL.

The rearrangement uses TRBV4-3 and TRBJ1-2; 8 positions agree with TRBD1. V was clipped by 0 bases and J by 4 bases; unmatched bases: 10. Germline CDR1 reads LGHNA; CDR2 reads YSLEER. This CDR3 is built from 17 residues. In DNA form, the CDR3 reads TGCGCCAGCAGCCAAGATATCGGGCAGGGGGCTGGCTATGGCTACACCTTC. This translates into CASSQDIGQGAGYGYTF.

This clone was observed a handful of times. The DNA of the CDR3 is TGTGCCAGCATTAGGACGGTGAACACTGAAGCTTTCTTT. Protein: CASIRTVNTEAFF. The chain is built from TRBV28 and TRBJ1-1, with D unclear. In germline, CDR1 is MDHEN, CDR2 SYDVKM. This CDR3 contains 13 residues. Trimming pared 7 bases from V and 0 bases from J, leaving 9 bases between.

This clone was detected once. The chain is built from TRBV4-3 and TRBJ2-2; TRBD2 matches at 9 bases. From germline, CDR1 is LGHNA and CDR2 YSLEER. The CDR3 runs 16 residues. V dropped 1 base and J dropped 4; count of bases not matched to a gene: 4. CDR3 sequence reads: CASSQVLSGGTGELFF. CDR3 DNA: TGCGCCAGCAGCCAAGTCCTTAGCGGGGGCACCGGGGAGCTGTTTTTT.

This clone was recorded only once. The chain carries TRBV18 and TRBJ1-2; 7 nucleotides agree with TRBD1. Germline CDR1 KGHSH, CDR2 LQKENI. The length of the CDR3 is 16 residues. The V and J ends lost 6 bases and 0 bases, in that order; junction bases with no gene match: 10. The CDR3: CASSPTGTATNYGYTF. The CDR3 region has the DNA TGTGCCAGCTCGCCAACCGGGACAGCTACTAACTATGGCTACACCTTC.

The V call is TRBV18, the J call TRBJ2-7, with TRBD1 identical over 7 bases. The V segment lost 4 bases and the J segment 3 bases; nucleotides outside the gene matches: 3. The germline V gene has CDR1 KGHSH and CDR2 LQKENI. The CDR3 length is 13 residues. The CDR3 loop reads CASSQGQIYEQYF. The CDR3 bases are TGTGCCAGCTCACAGGGACAGATCTACGAGCAGTACTTC.

The chain links TRBV11-2 to TRBJ1-1; D unclear. Germline V lookup: CDR1 SGHAT, CDR2 FQNNGV. This CDR3 is 14 amino acids long. V lost 4 bases and J lost 2, with 11 bases in between. The CDR3: CASSYQALNTEAFF. The CDR3 DNA reads as TGTGCCAGCAGCTATCAGGCGCTTAACACTGAAGCTTTCTTT. The complete variable domain, with remaining parts taken from reference TRBV11-2 and TRBJ1-1, reads EAGVAQSPRYKIIEKRQSVAFWCNPISGHATLYWYQQILGQGPKLLIQFQNNGVVDDSQLPKDRFSAERLKGVDSTLKIQPAKLEDSAVYLCASSYQALNTEAFFGQGTRLTVV.